Below are 22 T cell receptor beta chains sequenced from a single sample in a study of blood T cell repertoires in COVID-19. Generated by immunoSEQ multiplex PCR, the TCRdb table keeps only in-frame clones and is missing some. The sample has hundreds of thousands of clones, 88% seen once. Sequencing was done on a sample of PBMCs or T cells enriched from blood (not recorded which). The source is a woman between 55 and 75 years old in a cohort exposed to, infected with or recovered from COVID-19 (not recorded which).

The chain uses TRBV2 and TRBJ2-7, with 11 bases fitting TRBD2. The trim removed 4 bases at V and 4 bases at J, leaving 6 bases unmatched. Germline lookup yields CDR1 SNHLY and CDR2 FYNNEI. The CDR3 contains 15 residues. CDR3 loop: CASSGDSGRVYEQYF. Here the CDR3 DNA reads TGTGCCAGCAGTGGGGATAGCGGGAGGGTATACGAGCAGTACTTC.

The chain joins TRBV6-5 to TRBJ2-7, with 8 bases identical to TRBD2. This CDR3 has 15 residues. Trimming removed 6 bases from V and 4 bases from J; junction bases left unmatched: 11. CDR1 is MNHEY and CDR2 is SVGAGI in the germline V gene. CDR3 DNA: TGTGCCAGCAGCTCCCAGAGGACTAGCTCGTACGAGCAGTACTTC. As protein: CASSSQRTSSYEQYF.

CDR3: CASSGIGQASSGNTIYF. In DNA, the CDR3 is TGTGCCAGCAGCGGGATCGGACAGGCTTCCTCTGGAAACACCATATATTTT. The rearrangement uses TRBV9 and TRBJ1-3; TRBD1 matches at 7 bases. The CDR3 totals 17 residues. V lost 3 bases, J lost 0 bases, and 9 bases stayed unmatched. The germline CDR1 and CDR2 sequences are SGDLS and YYNGEE.

J is TRBJ1-4 and V is TRBV28, with 10 bases that match TRBD1. The CDR3 has 14 amino acids. J gave up 7 bases and V 6 bases, and 5 bases lay outside the gene matches. Germline V gene sequence: CDR1 MDHEN, CDR2 SYDVKM. The CDR3 here is CASRRGTGAEKLFF. CDR3 sequence (DNA): TGTGCCAGCAGGCGGGGGACAGGGGCTGAAAAACTGTTTTTT.

The chain is built from TRBV28 and TRBJ2-5; TRBD1 agrees at 7 bases. The CDR3 runs 15 residues. The junction had 12 bases not matched to a gene; V was cut back by 6 bases and J by 5 bases. CDR1 is MDHEN, CDR2 SYDVKM, per germline. The CDR3 here is CASRPRQGSGETQYF. The CDR3 DNA is TGTGCCAGCAGGCCCCGACAGGGTTCAGGGGAGACCCAGTACTTC.

Only a few counts were recorded for this clone. This sequence joins TRBV10-1 and TRBJ1-2; possible D gene TRBD1, 6 bases. Deletions cut 4 bases from V and 4 bases from J, with 10 bases between. CDR1 WNHNN and CDR2 SYGVQD come from the germline V gene (reference sequence). The CDR3 sequence is 13 residues long. The CDR3 DNA sequence: TGCGCCAGCAGTGGACAGGCCGGCTATGGCTACACCTTC. Translated: CASSGQAGYGYTF.

V is TRBV2 and J is TRBJ2-3; D unclear. Trimming removed 8 bases from V and 7 bases from J, with 10 bases in between. CDR1 and CDR2 (germline): SNHLY, FYNNEI. The CDR3 contains 11 residues. The CDR3 DNA is TGTGCCAGCTTCCAGCGACATACGCAGTATTTT. Protein sequence: CASFQRHTQYF.

J is TRBJ2-3 and V is TRBV6-1, with 10 bases identical to TRBD2. Looked up from germline, CDR1 is MNHNS and CDR2 is SASEGT. This CDR3 region has 19 residues. The ends lost 2 bases at V and 2 bases at J; junction bases unmatched: 13. The CDR3 DNA is TGTGCCAGCAGTGAAAGGGCTAGCGGGAGTGTGGGACTCACAGATACGCAGTATTTT. It translates to CASSERASGSVGLTDTQYF.

The chain uses TRBV3-1 (or the pseudogene TRBV3-2) and TRBJ1-6, with TRBD1 matching 8 bases. V shed 1 base, J shed 9 bases, and the junction held 8 bases outside the gene matches. The germline V gene has CDR1 LGHDT and CDR2 YNNKEL (reference sequence). The length of the CDR3 is 16 residues. The CDR3 sequence: CASSQASRGPVSPLHF. CDR3 nucleotide sequence: TGTGCCAGCAGCCAAGCGTCCAGGGGGCCGGTTTCACCCCTCCACTTT.

V is TRBV28 and J is TRBJ1-1; no definite D call. Per the germline V gene, CDR1 is MDHEN and CDR2 is SYDVKM. V lost 5 bases and J 4 bases, leaving 14 bases between the germline ends. There are 14 residues in the CDR3. The CDR3 here is CASSPPGSTTEAFF. CDR3 sequence (DNA): TGTGCCAGCAGTCCGCCGGGGTCGACCACTGAAGCTTTCTTT.

This rearrangement joins TRBV6-4 to TRBJ2-3, with TRBD2 matching over 11 bases. The CDR3 contains 15 residues. Germline V gives CDR1 MRHNA, CDR2 SNTAGT. The V segment lost 6 bases and the J segment 3 bases; nucleotides outside the gene matches: 5. The CDR3 DNA follows: TGTGCCAGCAGCGAGGGGACTAGCGGAACAGATACGCAGTATTTT. The encoded protein is CASSEGTSGTDTQYF.

The chain carries TRBV4-1 and TRBJ2-1; 11 bases are a match to TRBD2. Germline V lookup: CDR1 MGHRA, CDR2 YSYEKL. V was pared by 6 bases and J by 1 base, with 5 bases of the junction left unmatched. The CDR3 sequence is 16 residues long. The CDR3 coding sequence is TGCGCCAGCAGAGCTAGCGGGAGGAGGTCCTACAATGAGCAGTTCTTC. Translating gives CASRASGRRSYNEQFF.

The genes are TRBV5-1 and TRBJ1-2; D is perhaps TRBD1 (6 bases). Germline V gives CDR1 SGHRS, CDR2 YFSETQ. The CDR3 spans 13 residues. Trimming removed 5 bases from V and 4 bases from J, with 12 bases in between. The CDR3 sequence: CASRSGTLYGYTF. The CDR3 DNA is TGCGCCAGCAGATCCGGGACACTCTATGGCTACACCTTC.

The chain has TRBV7-8 and TRBJ2-2; perhaps TRBD1 as D (5 bases). The CDR3 has 14 amino acids. Trimming removed 4 bases from V and 7 bases from J, with 13 bases in between. CDR1 is SGHVS, CDR2 FQNEAQ, per germline. The CDR3: CASSSYTGLGELFF. The CDR3 DNA sequence: TGTGCCAGCAGCTCTTACACAGGCCTCGGGGAGCTGTTTTTT.

The chain's CDR3 is CATSRTATNTEAFF. DNA for the CDR3: TGTGCCACCTCCCGGACAGCCACGAACACTGAAGCTTTCTTT. The chain employs TRBV2 and TRBJ1-1; D may be TRBD1 (6 bases). CDR3 size: 14 residues. Germline-derived CDR1 and CDR2 are SNHLY and FYNNEI. V was pared by 10 bases and J by 1 base, with 16 bases between.

The chain is built from TRBV27 and TRBJ2-5; 15 positions agree with TRBD2. This CDR3 contains 16 residues. V shed 5 bases, J shed 4 bases, and the junction held 5 bases outside the gene matches. CDR1 MNHEY and CDR2 SMNVEV come from the germline V gene (reference sequence). The chain's CDR3 is CASSRTGLAGGETQYF. CDR3 DNA sequence: TGTGCCAGCAGTCGCACGGGACTAGCGGGAGGAGAGACCCAGTACTTC.

The chain is built from TRBV10-2 and TRBJ2-1, with D perhaps TRBD1 (6 bases). Germline V gives CDR1 WSHSY, CDR2 SAAADI. This CDR3 region has 14 residues. Trimming pared 2 bases from V and 3 bases from J, leaving 8 bases between. CDR3 DNA: TGCGCCAGCAGTGAGGTAGGGGGCTACAATGAGCAGTTCTTC. Its protein is CASSEVGGYNEQFF.

The chain employs TRBV28 and TRBJ1-2; 8 bases match TRBD1. This CDR3 spans 12 amino acids. The germline V gene encodes CDR1 MDHEN and CDR2 SYDVKM. The J segment lost 8 bases and the V segment lost 6 bases, leaving 5 bases of the junction unmatched. CDR3 protein: CASSETGEGYTF. The CDR3 bases are TGTGCCAGCAGCGAGACAGGGGAGGGCTACACCTTC.

The chain couples TRBV7-9 to TRBJ2-2, with TRBD1 identical over 7 bases. V dropped 2 bases and J dropped 2; count of bases not matched to a gene: 8. CDR3 length: 17 residues. Germline V gives CDR1 SEHNR, CDR2 FQNEAQ (reference sequence). The CDR3 reads CASSLKWGQINTGELFF. CDR3 nucleotides: TGTGCCAGCAGCTTAAAATGGGGACAGATAAACACCGGGGAGCTGTTTTTT.

This chain connects TRBV5-4 to TRBJ2-1, with D possibly matching TRBD2 (6 bases). The V end lost 4 bases, the J end lost 4 bases, and 15 bases lay between the germline ends. Germline V gene lookup returns CDR1 SGHNT and CDR2 YYREEE (reference sequence). This CDR3 is built from 15 residues. The CDR3 DNA follows: TGTGCCAGCAGCCGTAGGACTACTACGTACAATGAGCAGTTCTTC. Translating it yields CASSRRTTTYNEQFF.

V gene TRBV7-2 combines with J gene TRBJ1-2; TRBD1 matches at 7 bases. J gave up 0 bases and V 1 base, and 5 bases lay outside the gene matches. The CDR3 totals 16 residues. Germline V gene data show CDR1 as SGHTA and CDR2 as FQGNSA. CDR3 sequence reads: CASSLVWDRSNYGYTF. The CDR3, as DNA: TGTGCCAGCAGCTTAGTCTGGGACAGATCTAACTATGGCTACACCTTC.

This clone showed up just once. This sequence joins TRBV2 and TRBJ2-1; 12 bases map to TRBD2. J lost 6 bases, V lost 2 bases, and 5 bases had no gene match. The V gene's germline CDR1 is SNHLY and CDR2 FYNNEI. This CDR3 has 16 amino acids. This CDR3 reads CASSERRTSGTNEQFF. The CDR3 DNA reads TGTGCCAGCAGTGAAAGGAGGACTAGCGGGACCAATGAGCAGTTCTTC.